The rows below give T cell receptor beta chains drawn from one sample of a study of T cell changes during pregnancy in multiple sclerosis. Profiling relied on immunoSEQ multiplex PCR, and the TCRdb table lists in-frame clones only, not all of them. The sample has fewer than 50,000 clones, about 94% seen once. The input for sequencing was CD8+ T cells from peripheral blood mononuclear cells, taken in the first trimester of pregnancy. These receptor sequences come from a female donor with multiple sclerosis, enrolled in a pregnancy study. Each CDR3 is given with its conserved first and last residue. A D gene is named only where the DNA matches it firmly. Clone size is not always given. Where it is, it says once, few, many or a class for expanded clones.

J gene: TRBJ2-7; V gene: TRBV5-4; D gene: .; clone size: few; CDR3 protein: CASSQESGGAYEQYF; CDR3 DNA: TGCGCCAGCAGCCAAGAATCGGGGGGCGCCTACGAGCAGTACTTC
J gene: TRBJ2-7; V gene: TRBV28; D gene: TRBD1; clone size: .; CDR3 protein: CASTTLRGSYEQYF; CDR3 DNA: TGTGCCAGCACCACACTCAGGGGGTCCTACGAGCAGTACTTC
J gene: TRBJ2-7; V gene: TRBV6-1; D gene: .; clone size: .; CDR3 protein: CASSGGVVPRGLYEQYF; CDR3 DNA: TGTGCCAGCAGTGGGGGGGTCGTACCTAGAGGTCTCTACGAGCAGTACTTC
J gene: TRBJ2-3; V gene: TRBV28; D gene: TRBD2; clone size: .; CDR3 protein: CASSSLAGDTDTQYF; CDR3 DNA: TGTGCCAGCAGTTCACTAGCGGGAGACACAGATACGCAGTATTTT
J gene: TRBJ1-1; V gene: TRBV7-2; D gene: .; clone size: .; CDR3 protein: CASSLDVGKGNTEAFF; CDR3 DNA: TGTGCCAGCAGCTTAGATGTCGGGAAAGGAAACACTGAAGCTTTCTTT
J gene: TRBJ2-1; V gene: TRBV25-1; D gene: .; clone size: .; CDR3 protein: CASSEGLDYNEQFF; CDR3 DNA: TGTGCCAGCAGTGAAGGCCTAGACTACAATGAGCAGTTCTTC
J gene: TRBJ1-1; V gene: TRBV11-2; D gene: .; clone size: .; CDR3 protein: CASSLASGTEAFF; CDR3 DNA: TGTGCCAGCAGCTTAGCGTCAGGGACTGAAGCTTTCTTT
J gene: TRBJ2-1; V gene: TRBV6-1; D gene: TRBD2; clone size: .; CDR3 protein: CASSGADYLSGTEDEQFF; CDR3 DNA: TGTGCCAGCAGTGGAGCAGATTACTTAAGCGGGACTGAGGATGAGCAGTTCTTC
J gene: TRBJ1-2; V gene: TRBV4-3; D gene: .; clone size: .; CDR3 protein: CASSQDLAGNYGYTF; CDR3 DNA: TGCGCCAGCAGCCAAGATCTAGCTGGAAACTATGGCTACACCTTC
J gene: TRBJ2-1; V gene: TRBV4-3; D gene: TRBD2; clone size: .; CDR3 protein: CASSQDTRTSGGVEQFF; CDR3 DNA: TGCGCCAGCAGCCAAGATACAAGGACTAGCGGGGGGGTTGAGCAGTTCTTC
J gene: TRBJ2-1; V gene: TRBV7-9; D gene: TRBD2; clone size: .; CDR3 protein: CASSLFPGGPHEQFF; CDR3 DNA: TGTGCCAGCAGCTTATTTCCGGGGGGGCCTCATGAGCAGTTCTTC
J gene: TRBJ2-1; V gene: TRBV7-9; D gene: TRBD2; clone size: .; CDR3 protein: CASSPRNPGGIAENEQFF; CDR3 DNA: TGTGCCAGCAGCCCGCGTAACCCCGGGGGGATTGCCGAGAATGAGCAGTTCTTC
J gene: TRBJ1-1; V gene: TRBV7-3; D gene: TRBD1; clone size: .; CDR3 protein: CASSLTGTGEAFF; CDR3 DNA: TGTGCCAGCAGCTTAACCGGGACAGGCGAAGCTTTCTTT
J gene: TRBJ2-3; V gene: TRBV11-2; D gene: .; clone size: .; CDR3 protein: CASRAEGLSDTQYF; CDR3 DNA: TGTGCCAGCAGGGCAGAGGGACTGTCAGATACGCAGTATTTT
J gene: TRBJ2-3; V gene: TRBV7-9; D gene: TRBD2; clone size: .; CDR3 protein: CASSSTSGVTQYF; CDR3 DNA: TGTGCCAGCAGTTCAACTAGCGGGGTTACGCAGTATTTT
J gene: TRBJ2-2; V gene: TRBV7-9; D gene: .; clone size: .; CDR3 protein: CASSGGTQNTGELFF; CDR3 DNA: TGTGCCAGCAGCGGGGGGACTCAAAACACCGGGGAGCTGTTTTTT
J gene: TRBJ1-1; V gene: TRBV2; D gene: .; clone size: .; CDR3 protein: CASTVAGDLPEAFF; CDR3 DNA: TGTGCCAGCACCGTGGCCGGGGATCTCCCTGAAGCTTTCTTT
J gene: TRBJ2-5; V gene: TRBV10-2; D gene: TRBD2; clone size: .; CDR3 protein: CASSESVTRREGRETQYF; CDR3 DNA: TGCGCCAGCAGTGAGTCGGTAACTCGGCGGGAGGGCCGTGAGACCCAGTACTTC
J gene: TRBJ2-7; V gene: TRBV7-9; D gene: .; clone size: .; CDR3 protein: CASSPTGSSYEQYF; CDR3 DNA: TGTGCCAGCAGCCCGACGGGGAGCTCCTACGAGCAGTACTTC
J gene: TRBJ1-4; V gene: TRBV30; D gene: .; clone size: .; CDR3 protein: CAWSVLGGDGEKLFF; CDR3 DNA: TGTGCCTGGAGTGTACTTGGAGGGGACGGGGAAAAACTGTTTTTT
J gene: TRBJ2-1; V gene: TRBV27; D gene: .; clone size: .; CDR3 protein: CATNLGGAYNEQFF; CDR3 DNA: TGTGCCACTAACTTGGGGGGAGCCTACAATGAGCAGTTCTTC
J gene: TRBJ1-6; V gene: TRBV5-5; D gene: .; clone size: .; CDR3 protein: CASSPSPDRDNSPLHF; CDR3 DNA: TGTGCCAGCAGCCCCAGCCCCGACAGAGATAATTCACCCCTCCACTTT
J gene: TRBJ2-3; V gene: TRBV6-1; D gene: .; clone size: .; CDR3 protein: CASTGLTDTQYF; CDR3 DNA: TGTGCCAGCACTGGACTGACAGATACGCAGTATTTT
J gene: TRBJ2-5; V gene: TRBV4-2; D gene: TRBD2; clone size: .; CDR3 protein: CASSQARGDQETQYF; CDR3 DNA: TGTGCCAGCAGCCAAGCCCGGGGGGACCAAGAGACCCAGTACTTC
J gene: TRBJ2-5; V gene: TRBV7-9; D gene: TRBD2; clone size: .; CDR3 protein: CASSLEPGLAPQETQYF; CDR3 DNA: TGTGCCAGCAGCTTAGAACCGGGACTAGCACCCCAAGAGACCCAGTACTTC
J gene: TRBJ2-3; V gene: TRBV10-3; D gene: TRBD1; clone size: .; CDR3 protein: CAISWDSHTDTQYF; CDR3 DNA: TGTGCCATCAGTTGGGACAGTCACACAGATACGCAGTATTTT
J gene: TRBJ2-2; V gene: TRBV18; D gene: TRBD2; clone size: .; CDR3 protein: CASSPTPGTSVNTGELFF; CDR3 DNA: TGTGCCAGCTCACCTACTCCCGGGACTAGCGTGAACACCGGGGAGCTGTTTTTT
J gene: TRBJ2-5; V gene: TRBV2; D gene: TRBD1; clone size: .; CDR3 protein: CASRYIDRGRQETQYF; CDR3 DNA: TGTGCCAGCAGGTACATCGACAGGGGCCGACAAGAGACCCAGTACTTC
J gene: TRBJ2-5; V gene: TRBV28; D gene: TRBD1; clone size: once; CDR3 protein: CASSPGQGRETQYF; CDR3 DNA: TGTGCCAGCAGTCCGGGACAGGGGAGAGAGACCCAGTACTTC
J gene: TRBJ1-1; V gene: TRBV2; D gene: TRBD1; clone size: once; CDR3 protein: CASSERQGGEAFF; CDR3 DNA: TGTGCCAGCAGTGAACGACAGGGTGGTGAAGCTTTCTTT
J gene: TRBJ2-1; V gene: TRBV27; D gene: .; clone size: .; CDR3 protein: CASSLLQGYNEQFF; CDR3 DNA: TGTGCCAGCAGTTTATTACAGGGATACAATGAGCAGTTCTTC